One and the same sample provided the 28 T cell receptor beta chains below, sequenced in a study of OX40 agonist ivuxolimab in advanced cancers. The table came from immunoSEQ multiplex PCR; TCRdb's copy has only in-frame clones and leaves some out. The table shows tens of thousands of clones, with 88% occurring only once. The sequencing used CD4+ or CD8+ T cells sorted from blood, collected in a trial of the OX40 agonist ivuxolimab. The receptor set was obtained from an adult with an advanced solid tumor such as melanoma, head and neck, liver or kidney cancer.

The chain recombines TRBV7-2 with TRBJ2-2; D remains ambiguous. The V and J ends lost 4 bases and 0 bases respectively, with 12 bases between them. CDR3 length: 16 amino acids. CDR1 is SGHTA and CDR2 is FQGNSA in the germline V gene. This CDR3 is CASSYVPLPNTGELFF. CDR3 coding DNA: TGTGCCAGCAGCTACGTCCCCCTTCCGAACACCGGGGAGCTGTTTTTT. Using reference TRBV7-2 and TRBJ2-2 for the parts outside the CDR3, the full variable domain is GAGVSQSPSNKVTEKGKDVELRCDPISGHTALYWYRQSLGQGLEFLIYFQGNSAPDKSGLPSDRFSAERTGGSVSTLTIQRTQQEDSAVYLCASSYVPLPNTGELFFGEGSRLTVL.

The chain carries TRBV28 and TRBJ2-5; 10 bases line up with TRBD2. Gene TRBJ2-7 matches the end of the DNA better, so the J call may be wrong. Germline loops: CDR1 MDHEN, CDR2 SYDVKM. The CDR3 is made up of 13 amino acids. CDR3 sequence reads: CATRAGGPHEQYF. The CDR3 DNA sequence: TGTGCCACCCGAGCGGGGGGGCCCCACGAGCAGTACTTC.

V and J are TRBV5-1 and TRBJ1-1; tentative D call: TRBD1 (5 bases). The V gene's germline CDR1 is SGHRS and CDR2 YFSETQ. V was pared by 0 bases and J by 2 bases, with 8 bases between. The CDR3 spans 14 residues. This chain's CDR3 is CASSLGGRNTEAFF. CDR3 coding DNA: TGCGCCAGCAGCTTGGGGGGCCGCAACACTGAAGCTTTCTTT.

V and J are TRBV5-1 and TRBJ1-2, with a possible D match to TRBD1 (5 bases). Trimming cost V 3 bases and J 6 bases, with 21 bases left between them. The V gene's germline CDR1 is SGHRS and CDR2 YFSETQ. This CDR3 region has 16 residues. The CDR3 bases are TGCGCCAGCAGCTCATTATGGGGCACAGACCCGCATGGCTACACCTTC. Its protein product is CASSSLWGTDPHGYTF.

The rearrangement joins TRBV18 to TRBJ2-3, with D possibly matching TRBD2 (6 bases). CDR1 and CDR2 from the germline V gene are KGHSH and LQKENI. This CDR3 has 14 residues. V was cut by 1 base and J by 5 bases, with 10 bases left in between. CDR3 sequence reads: CASSPQRAGDTQYF. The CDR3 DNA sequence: TGTGCCAGCTCACCACAGCGGGCGGGAGATACGCAGTATTTT.

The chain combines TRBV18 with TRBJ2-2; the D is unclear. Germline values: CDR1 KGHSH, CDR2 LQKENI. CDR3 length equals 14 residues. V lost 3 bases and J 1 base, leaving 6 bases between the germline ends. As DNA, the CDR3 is TGTGCCAGCTCACCGGGCGGGAACACCGGGGAGCTGTTTTTT. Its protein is CASSPGGNTGELFF.

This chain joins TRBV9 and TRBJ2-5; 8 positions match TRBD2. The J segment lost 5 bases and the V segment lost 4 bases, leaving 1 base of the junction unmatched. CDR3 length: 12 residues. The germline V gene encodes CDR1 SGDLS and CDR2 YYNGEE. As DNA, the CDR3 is TGTGCCAGCAGCCCGGGGGGGGAGACCCAGTACTTC. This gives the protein CASSPGGETQYF.

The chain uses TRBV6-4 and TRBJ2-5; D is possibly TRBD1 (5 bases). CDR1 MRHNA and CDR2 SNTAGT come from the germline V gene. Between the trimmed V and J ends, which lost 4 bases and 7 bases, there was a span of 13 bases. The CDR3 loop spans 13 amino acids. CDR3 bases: TGTGCCAGCAGTGCGACTGATCAGGGGACCCAGTACTTC. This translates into CASSATDQGTQYF.

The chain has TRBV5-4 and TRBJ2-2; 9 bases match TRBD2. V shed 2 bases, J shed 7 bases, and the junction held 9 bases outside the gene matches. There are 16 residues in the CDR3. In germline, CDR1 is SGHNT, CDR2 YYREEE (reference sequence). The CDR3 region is CASSLPLRGGHGELFF. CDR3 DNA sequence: TGTGCCAGCAGCTTACCCCTGCGGGGGGGCCACGGGGAGCTGTTTTTT.

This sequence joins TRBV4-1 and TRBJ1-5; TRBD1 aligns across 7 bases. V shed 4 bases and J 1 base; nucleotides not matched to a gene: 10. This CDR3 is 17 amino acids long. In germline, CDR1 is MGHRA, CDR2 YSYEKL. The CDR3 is CASSLVITGVSNQPQHF. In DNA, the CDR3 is TGCGCCAGCAGCCTAGTAATAACAGGGGTGAGCAATCAGCCCCAGCATTTT.

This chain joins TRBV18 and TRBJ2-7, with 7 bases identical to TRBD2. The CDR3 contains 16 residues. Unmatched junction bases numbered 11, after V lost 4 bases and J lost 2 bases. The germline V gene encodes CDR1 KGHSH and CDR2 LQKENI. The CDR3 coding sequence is TGTGCCAGCTCACGGGTGTACGGGGGGATAACCTACGAGCAGTACTTC. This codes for CASSRVYGGITYEQYF. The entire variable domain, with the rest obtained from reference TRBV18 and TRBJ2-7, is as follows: NAGVMQNPRHLVRRRGQEARLRCSPMKGHSHVYWYRQLPEEGLKFMVYLQKENIIDESGMPKERFSAEFPKEGPSILRIQQVVRGDSAAYFCASSRVYGGITYEQYFGPGTRLTVT.

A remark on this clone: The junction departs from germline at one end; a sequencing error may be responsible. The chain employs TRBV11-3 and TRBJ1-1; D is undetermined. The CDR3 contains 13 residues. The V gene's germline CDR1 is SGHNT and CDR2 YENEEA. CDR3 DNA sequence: TGTGCCAGCAGCTTAGCTGGAAACAATGAAGCTTTCTTT. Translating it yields CASSLAGNNEAFF.

CDR3 region: CASSRGRGTDTQYF. CDR3 DNA sequence: TGTGCCAGCAGCAGAGGCAGGGGCACAGATACGCAGTATTTT. The V call is TRBV9, the J call TRBJ2-3; a weak D match, TRBD1 (5 bases). Germline lookup yields CDR1 SGDLS and CDR2 YYNGEE. Deletions cut 4 bases from V and 1 base from J, with 10 bases between. The CDR3 contains 14 residues.

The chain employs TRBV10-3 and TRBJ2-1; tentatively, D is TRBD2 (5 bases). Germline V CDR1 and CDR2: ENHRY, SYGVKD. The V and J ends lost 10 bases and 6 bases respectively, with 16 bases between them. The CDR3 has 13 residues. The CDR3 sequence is CATGPSLSNEQFF. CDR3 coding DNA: TGTGCCACCGGACCTAGCCTCTCCAATGAGCAGTTCTTC.

CDR3 in amino acids: CASRKNGTERNTIYF. For the CDR3, the DNA is TGTGCCAGCAGGAAGAACGGGACGGAAAGAAACACCATATATTTT. The chain combines TRBV18 with TRBJ1-3; possible D gene TRBD1, 5 bases. Trimming left V 8 bases short and J 5 bases short, with 19 bases between. This CDR3 region has 15 residues. Looked up from germline, CDR1 is KGHSH and CDR2 is LQKENI.

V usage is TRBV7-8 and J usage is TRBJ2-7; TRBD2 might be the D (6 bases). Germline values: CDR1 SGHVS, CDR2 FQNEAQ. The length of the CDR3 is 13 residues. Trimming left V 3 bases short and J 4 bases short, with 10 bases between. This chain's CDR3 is CASSFGTGYEQYF. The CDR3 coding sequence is TGTGCCAGCAGCTTCGGGACTGGTTACGAGCAGTACTTC.

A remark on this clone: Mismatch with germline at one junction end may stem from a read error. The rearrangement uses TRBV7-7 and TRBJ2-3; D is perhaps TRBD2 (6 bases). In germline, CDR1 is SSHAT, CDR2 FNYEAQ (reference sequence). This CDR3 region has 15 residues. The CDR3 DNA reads TGTGCTAGCAGCAGCCTAGCGTCTAGCACAGATACGCAGTATTTT. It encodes CASSSLASSTDTQYF.

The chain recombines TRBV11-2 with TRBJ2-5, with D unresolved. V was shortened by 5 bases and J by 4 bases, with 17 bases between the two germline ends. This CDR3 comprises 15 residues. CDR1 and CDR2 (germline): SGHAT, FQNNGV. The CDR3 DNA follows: TGTGCCAGCAGCCTGCCTGGGATAGGGATAGAGACCCAGTACTTC. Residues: CASSLPGIGIETQYF.

The CDR3 protein is CASSEPLLAGVDEQYF. The CDR3 DNA is TGTGCCAGCAGTGAACCCTTACTAGCGGGAGTTGACGAGCAGTACTTC. The V and J genes are TRBV2 and TRBJ2-7; 11 bases align to TRBD2. The CDR3 contains 16 residues. CDR1 is SNHLY, CDR2 FYNNEI, per germline. V shed 2 bases, J shed 5 bases, and the junction held 8 bases outside the gene matches.

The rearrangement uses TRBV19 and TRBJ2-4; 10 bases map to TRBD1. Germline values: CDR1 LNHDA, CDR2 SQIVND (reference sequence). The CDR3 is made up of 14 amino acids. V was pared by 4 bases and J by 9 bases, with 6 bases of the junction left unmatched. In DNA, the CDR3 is TGTGCCAGTAGTACCCGGACAGGGGGTTTCATTCAGTACTTC. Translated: CASSTRTGGFIQYF.

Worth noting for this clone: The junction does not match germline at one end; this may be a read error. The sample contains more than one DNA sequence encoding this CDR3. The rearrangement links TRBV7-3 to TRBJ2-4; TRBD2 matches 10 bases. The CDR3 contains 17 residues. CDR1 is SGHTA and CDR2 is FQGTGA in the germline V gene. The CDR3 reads CASSLTPTLAGLNIQYF. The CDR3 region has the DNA TGTGCCAGCAGTTTAACTCCTACACTAGCGGGATTGAACATTCAGTACTTC. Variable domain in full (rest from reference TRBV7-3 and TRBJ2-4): GAGVSQTPSNKVTEKGKYVELRCDPISGHTALYWYRQSLGQGPEFLIYFQGTGAADDSGLPNDRFFAVRPEGSVSTLKIQRTERGDSAVYLCASSLTPTLAGLNIQYFGAGTRLSVL.

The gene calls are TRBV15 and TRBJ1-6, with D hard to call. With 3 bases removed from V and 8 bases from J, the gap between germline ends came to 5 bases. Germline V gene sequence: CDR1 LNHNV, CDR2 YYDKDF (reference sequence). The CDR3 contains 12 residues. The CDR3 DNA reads TGTGCCACCAGCAGTGTCTATTCACCCCTCCACTTT. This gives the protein CATSSVYSPLHF.

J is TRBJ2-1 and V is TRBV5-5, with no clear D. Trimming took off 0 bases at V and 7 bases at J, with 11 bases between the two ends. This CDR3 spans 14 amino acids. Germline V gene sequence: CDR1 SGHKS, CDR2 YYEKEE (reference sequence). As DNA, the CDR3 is TGTGCCAGCAGCTTGGTATCTGGGTCGAATGAGCAGTTCTTC. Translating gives CASSLVSGSNEQFF. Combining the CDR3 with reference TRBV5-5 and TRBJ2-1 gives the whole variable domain DAGVTQSPTHLIKTRGQQVTLRCSPISGHKSVSWYQQVLGQGPQFIFQYYEKEERGRGNFPDRFSARQFPNYSSELNVNALLLGDSALYLCASSLVSGSNEQFFGPGTRLTVL.

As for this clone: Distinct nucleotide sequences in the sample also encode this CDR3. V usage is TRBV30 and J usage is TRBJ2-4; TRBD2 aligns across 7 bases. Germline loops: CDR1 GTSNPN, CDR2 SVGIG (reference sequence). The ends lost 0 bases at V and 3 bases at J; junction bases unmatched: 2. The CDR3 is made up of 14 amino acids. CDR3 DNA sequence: TGTGCCTGGAGTGTTGGGGGGGACAAAAACATTCAGTACTTC. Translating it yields CAWSVGGDKNIQYF.

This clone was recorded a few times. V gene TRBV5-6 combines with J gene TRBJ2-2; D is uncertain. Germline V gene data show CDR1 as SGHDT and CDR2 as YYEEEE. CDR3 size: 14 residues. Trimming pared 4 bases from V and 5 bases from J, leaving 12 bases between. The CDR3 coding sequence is TGTGCCAGCAGCAGAAAGCACCTGACCGGGGAGCTGTTTTTT. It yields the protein CASSRKHLTGELFF.

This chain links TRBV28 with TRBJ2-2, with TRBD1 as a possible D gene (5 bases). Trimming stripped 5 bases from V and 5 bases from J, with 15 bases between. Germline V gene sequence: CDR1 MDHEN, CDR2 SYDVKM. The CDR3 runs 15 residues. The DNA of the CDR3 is TGTGCCAGCAGTCTCATCCGATCAGGGACCGGGGAGCTGTTTTTT. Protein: CASSLIRSGTGELFF. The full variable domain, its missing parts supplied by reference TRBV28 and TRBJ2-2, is DVKVTQSSRYLVKRTGEKVFLECVQDMDHENMFWYRQDPGLGLRLIYFSYDVKMKEKGDIPEGYSVSREKKERFSLILESASTNQTSMYLCASSLIRSGTGELFFGEGSRLTVL.

The CDR3, as DNA: TGTGCCAGCAGCTTCTTTCGGGACAGTGACTACAATGAGCAGTTCTTC. Its protein product is CASSFFRDSDYNEQFF. The chain employs TRBV13 and TRBJ2-1, with TRBD1 matching over 7 bases. The J segment lost 3 bases and the V segment lost 3 bases, leaving 8 bases of the junction unmatched. CDR1 and CDR2 from the germline V gene are PRHDT and FYEKMQ (reference sequence). The CDR3 is 16 amino acids. Supplemented by reference TRBV13 and TRBJ2-1, the full variable domain reads AAGVIQSPRHLIKEKRETATLKCYPIPRHDTVYWYQQGPGQDPQFLISFYEKMQSDKGSIPDRFSAQQFSDYHSELNMSSLELGDSALYFCASSFFRDSDYNEQFFGPGTRLTVL.

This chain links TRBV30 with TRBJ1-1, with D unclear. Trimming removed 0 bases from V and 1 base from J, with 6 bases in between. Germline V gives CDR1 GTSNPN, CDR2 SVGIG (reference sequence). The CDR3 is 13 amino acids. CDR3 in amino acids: CAWSVGPNTEAFF. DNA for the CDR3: TGTGCCTGGAGTGTAGGGCCGAACACTGAAGCTTTCTTT.